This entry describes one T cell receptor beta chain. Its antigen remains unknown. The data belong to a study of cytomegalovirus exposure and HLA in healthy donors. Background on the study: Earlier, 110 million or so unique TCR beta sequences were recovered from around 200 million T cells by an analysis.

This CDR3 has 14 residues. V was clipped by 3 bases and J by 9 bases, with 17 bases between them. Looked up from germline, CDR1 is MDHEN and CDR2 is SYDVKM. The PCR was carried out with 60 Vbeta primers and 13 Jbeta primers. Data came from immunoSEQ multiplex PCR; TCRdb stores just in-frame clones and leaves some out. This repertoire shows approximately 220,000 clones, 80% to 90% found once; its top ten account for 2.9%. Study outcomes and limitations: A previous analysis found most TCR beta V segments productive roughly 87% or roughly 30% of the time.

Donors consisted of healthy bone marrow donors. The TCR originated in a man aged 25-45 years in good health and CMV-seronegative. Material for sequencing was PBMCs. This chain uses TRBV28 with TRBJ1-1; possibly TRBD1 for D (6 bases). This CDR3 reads CASSFKTGPGKAFF. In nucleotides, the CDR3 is TGTGCCAGCAGTTTCAAGACAGGACCCGGAAAAGCTTTCTTT.